Here is one T cell receptor (beta chain) with its context. The V end was cut by 1 base, the J end by 0 bases, with 13 bases between. Germline V gene lookup returns CDR1 SGHAT and CDR2 FQNNGV. This CDR3 region has 17 residues. This record belongs to a study of shared clonotypes between healthy human individuals. For the study at large: Per donor, CD8 memory used one plate, CD8 naive used two, CD4 memory used three and CD4 naive used three.

Replicate PCRs run on sorted subsets employed approximately 200 ng DNA, approximately 30,000 T cell genomes. This table comes from immunoSEQ multiplex PCR, and its TCRdb copy is limited to in-frame clones, with some not included. The sample holds under 150,000 clones, approximately 70% seen once. The receptor was derived from a woman between 25 and 40 years old in good health. This chain joins TRBV11-2 and TRBJ2-1; the D gene is possibly TRBD2 (5 bases). Sequenced sample: memory CD8+ T cells sorted from blood. Subset denoted: CD45RO+ cells pooled with CCR7-negative TemRA cells. The CDR3 nucleotides read TGTGCCAGCAGCTTAGTCAGCGGAAGTAGCTCCTACAATGAGCAGTTCTTC. Translating gives CASSLVSGSSSYNEQFF.